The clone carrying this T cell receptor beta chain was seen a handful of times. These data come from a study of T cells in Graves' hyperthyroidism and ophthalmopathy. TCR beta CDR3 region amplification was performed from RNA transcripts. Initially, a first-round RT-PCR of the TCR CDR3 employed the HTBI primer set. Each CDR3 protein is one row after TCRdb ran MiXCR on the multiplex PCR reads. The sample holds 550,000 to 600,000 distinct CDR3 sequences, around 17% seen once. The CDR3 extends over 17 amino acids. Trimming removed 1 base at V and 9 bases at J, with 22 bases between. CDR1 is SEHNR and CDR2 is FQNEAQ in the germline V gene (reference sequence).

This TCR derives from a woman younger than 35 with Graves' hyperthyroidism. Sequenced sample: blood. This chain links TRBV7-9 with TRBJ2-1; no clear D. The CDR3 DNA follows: TGTGCCAGCAGCTTAGTAGGTCTGGAAATAAGGAGCAGTGAGCAGTTCTTC. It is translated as CASSLVGLEIRSSEQFF.